The T cell receptor (beta chain) under discussion was sequenced for a study of post-analysis software for immune sequencing data. Study background: Patients with relapsing-remitting, secondary progressive and progressive-relapsing multiple sclerosis courses were all represented. Whole-study findings and limits: Controls showed lower frequencies than patients for roughly 5 TRBV segments, and TRBV5-6, TRBV5-1 and TRBV20-1 were among these. When compared against controls, multiple sclerosis patients showed significantly lower normalized Chao1 diversity.

The CDR3 covers 14 residues. Deletions cut 4 bases from V and 3 bases from J, with 10 bases between. CDR1 and CDR2 from the germline V gene are MGHDK and SYGVNS. A note on this clonotype: What it recognizes is unknown.

Unique molecular identifiers tagged the TCR beta cDNA libraries. Yield was 500,000 or so cDNA molecules from roughly 1 to 10 million T cells. Using its own MiXCR run on the PCR reads, TCRdb lists one record per CDR3 protein. The sample has hundreds of thousands of distinct CDR3 sequences; less than 45% are singletons. The sequence derives from a girl aged 10 to 17 with multiple sclerosis. V and J are TRBV25-1 and TRBJ2-1; no firm D call. The source material was blood. CDR3 nucleotides: TGTGCCAGCAGTGCGGGTCTAAGCTACAATGAGCAGTTCTTC. Protein: CASSAGLSYNEQFF.